The clone carrying this T cell receptor beta chain was observed a single time. Its target is not known. The data were obtained in a study of identifying expanded T cells in peripheral blood. Regarding the study as a whole: Variance in clone template counts between approximately two-week samples significantly increased with total template count across all healthy donors. Over approximately two and four weeks, about 17 and 20 clones changed, versus roughly 1.2 between replicates.

Collection occurred without any documented infections or immune events in donors. CDR3 length: 14 residues. The germline V gene encodes CDR1 SGHRS and CDR2 YFSETQ. V was clipped by 4 bases and J by 3 bases, with 14 bases between them. The data were produced by immunoSEQ multiplex PCR, yet TCRdb's version contains in-frame clones alone and is incomplete. The sample consists of 95,000 to 150,000 clones, about four fifths of them appearing once. The clonotype originates from a person between 18 and 75 years old in good health. The sequenced sample was blood. The V call is TRBV5-1, the J call TRBJ2-7; possible D gene TRBD1, 7 bases. CDR3 amino acids: CASSINRGGYEQYF. The DNA of the CDR3 is TGCGCCAGCAGCATCAACAGGGGAGGCTACGAGCAGTACTTC.